This is a list of T cell receptor beta chains from one sample in a study of cytomegalovirus exposure and HLA in healthy donors. Sequencing was performed with immunoSEQ multiplex PCR; in TCRdb, only in-frame clones are kept and a portion is missing. Here the sample spans around 170,000 clones, 84% being singletons. Input material: PBMCs. These receptors all come from a woman aged 45-60 years in good health and CMV-seropositive. The CDR3 runs from the conserved cysteine through the conserved F or W. Each record gives: V gene, J gene, CDR3 protein.

TRBV4-2	TRBJ2-5	CASSAGTGDQETQYF
TRBV18	TRBJ1-2	CASSPDRDPGYTF
TRBV19	TRBJ2-1	CASSGQYNEQFF
TRBV19	TRBJ2-5	CASSFPQGRGRGETQYF
TRBV6-6	TRBJ2-2	CASSYRDRGAGELFF
TRBV4-2	TRBJ2-3	CANSQEIGLATDTQYF
TRBV7-2	TRBJ1-4	CASSFEGSNEKLFF
TRBV10-2	TRBJ2-3	CASSVGGGLTGTQYF
TRBV7-2	TRBJ2-7	CASSLAGTLYEQYF
TRBV14	TRBJ2-1	CASSQRLPQFAQFF
TRBV19	TRBJ1-1	CASSIGQAVEAFF
TRBV5-4	TRBJ1-2	CASSFPGGAYGYTF
TRBV6-4	TRBJ2-2	CASSGGAMPHLNTGELFF